The sequence of this T cell receptor beta chain was determined in a study of blood T cell repertoires in COVID-19. The overall study: From the United States, Italy and Spain came samples of acute and convalescent COVID-19. The analysed material was cDNA or gDNA that came from T cells, B-cell-depleted T cells, or PBMCs.

Participant age was roughly 18 to 95 years, and participants resided in fewer than 30 US areas. The CDR3 runs 16 residues. The V and J ends lost 1 base and 4 bases respectively, with 13 bases between them. The germline CDR1 and CDR2 sequences are KGHSH and LQKENI. In the original analysis: Reference gene primer amplification in the assay estimated nucleated cell counts. Only in-frame clones appear in the TCRdb table, and some are missing; sequencing was by immunoSEQ multiplex PCR. Clonal size and the V and J genes are those of that table, whereas D and trimming came from the DNA. This sample has fewer than 400,000 clones, with 80% to 90% found just once.

V gene TRBV18 combines with J gene TRBJ1-4; tentative D call: TRBD1 (6 bases). This TCR was recovered from a man aged 25 to 40 who had recovered from COVID-19. The sequencing input was PBMCs or T cells enriched from blood (not recorded which). CDR3 amino acids: CASSPQKTGDNEKLFF. DNA for the CDR3: TGTGCCAGCTCACCACAAAAGACAGGAGATAATGAAAAACTGTTTTTT.